This entry lists 23 T cell receptor beta chains sequenced from one sample in a study of blood T cells in healthy people across ages. Combining a sample-barcoded 5' primer with a J-beta primer mix, a second PCR ran for 7 to 11 cycles. TCRdb reprocessed the 5' RACE reads via MiXCR and lists one record per CDR3 protein. This repertoire shows about 510,000 distinct CDR3 sequences, roughly a quarter found once; its top ten account for approximately 3.6%. The same specimen was also included in a second study, on T cells of mothers and their children.

Sequencing was performed on blood. The origin of the receptors is a boy aged 2-15 years in good health.

The V and J genes are TRBV4-3 and TRBJ2-4; D possibly matches TRBD1 or TRBD2 (5 bases each). The germline V gene encodes CDR1 LGHNA and CDR2 YSLEER. V shed 1 base and J shed 7 bases, with 11 bases lying between them. The CDR3 contains 14 residues. This CDR3 is CASSQVGESNIQYF. The CDR3, as DNA: TGCGCCAGCAGCCAAGTGGGGGAGAGTAACATTCAGTACTTC.

This clonotype was observed a handful of times. The chain carries TRBV7-2 and TRBJ2-7; 7 positions match TRBD2. This CDR3 has 15 residues. Trimming cost V 5 bases and J 2 bases; bases outside gene matches: 9. Germline assignment: CDR1 SGHTA and CDR2 FQGNSA. The CDR3 sequence is CASSPVTSVPYEQYF. As DNA, the CDR3 is TGTGCCAGCAGCCCGGTTACTAGCGTACCCTACGAGCAGTACTTC.

The V and J genes are TRBV12-3 or TRBV12-4 and TRBJ1-6, with 8 bases identical to TRBD1. V lost 4 bases to trimming and J lost 9 bases; unmatched junction nucleotides: 11. The CDR3 spans 16 residues. This CDR3 reads CASSSTGQGRGSPLHF. The CDR3 nucleotides are TGTGCCAGCAGTTCTACCGGACAGGGTCGGGGTTCACCCCTCCACTTT.

The sample holds a few counts of this clonotype. A read error is possible here, since a much larger clone lies one base away. This sequence joins TRBV20-1 and TRBJ1-6; D is ambiguous. This CDR3 spans 14 amino acids. Germline CDR1 reads DFQATT; CDR2 reads SNEGSKA (reference sequence). The CDR3 reads CSASDLTYNSPLRF. CDR3 bases: TGCAGTGCTAGTGATCTAACCTATAATTCACCCCTCCGCTTT.

This sequence joins TRBV4-3 and TRBJ1-1, with 7 bases that match TRBD1. Losses at the gene ends were 5 bases for V and 4 bases for J; bases not matched to a gene: 4. The CDR3 runs to 13 residues. Per the germline V gene, CDR1 is LGHNA and CDR2 is YSLEER. The CDR3: CASSSQGFTEAFF. The CDR3 region has the DNA TGCGCCAGCAGCTCACAGGGGTTCACTGAAGCTTTCTTT.

This clonotype was seen a few times. V gene TRBV7-2 combines with J gene TRBJ2-2; D may correspond to TRBD1 or TRBD2 (6 bases each). V was trimmed by 0 bases and J by 1 base, leaving 9 bases between them. CDR3 length: 16 amino acids. The V gene's germline CDR1 is SGHTA and CDR2 FQGNSA. DNA for the CDR3: TGTGCCAGCAGCTTAGCGGGGGGCTTGAACACCGGGGAGCTGTTTTTT. This translates into CASSLAGGLNTGELFF.

This clonotype was found a few times. The chain uses TRBV20-1 and TRBJ2-1; D is perhaps TRBD2 (5 bases). Trimming took 5 bases from V and 10 from J, leaving 15 bases between them. Germline CDR1 is DFQATT and CDR2 is SNEGSKA (reference sequence). CDR3 length equals 12 residues. The CDR3 DNA sequence: TGCAGTGCTTCAGACGGGGTCGGAGAGCAGTTCTTC. Its protein is CSASDGVGEQFF.

The chain is built from TRBV7-6 and TRBJ2-5, with 9 bases aligning to TRBD1. Germline CDR1 SGHVS, CDR2 FNYEAQ. There are 14 residues in the CDR3. V dropped 5 bases and J dropped 11; count of bases not matched to a gene: 12. The CDR3 DNA is TGTGCCAGCAGCGAGCGGGACAGGGTAGGGGAGCAGTACTTC. Its translation is CASSERDRVGEQYF.

The rearrangement joins TRBV20-1 to TRBJ2-3; TRBD2 aligns across 9 bases. The germline V gene has CDR1 DFQATT and CDR2 SNEGSKA (reference sequence). The CDR3 has 16 residues. V lost 6 bases, J lost 4 bases, and 14 bases stayed unmatched. This chain's CDR3 is CSARLRVLAGADTQYF. Written as DNA, the CDR3 is TGCAGTGCCAGGTTACGAGTTTTAGCGGGAGCAGATACGCAGTATTTT.

The genes are TRBV4-1 and TRBJ2-7; perhaps TRBD2 as D (6 bases). The CDR3 covers 17 residues. Germline CDR1 and CDR2: MGHRA and YSYEKL. Trimming removed 1 base at V and 3 bases at J, with 19 bases between. The DNA for the CDR3 is TGCGCCAGCAGCCAAGTTTTTCCCCCAGGAGGGAGCTACGAGCAGTACTTC. Translating gives CASSQVFPPGGSYEQYF.

J is TRBJ1-1 and V is TRBV6-6; D is unresolved. Germline V gives CDR1 MNHNY, CDR2 SVGAGI (reference sequence). The CDR3 contains 14 residues. Trimming stripped 2 bases from V and 4 bases from J, with 11 bases between. The CDR3 DNA reads TGTGCCAGCAGTTACCATGAGGGTAGCACTGAAGCTTTCTTT. It specifies CASSYHEGSTEAFF.

The chain links TRBV6-5 to TRBJ2-3; 14 bases match TRBD2. Trimming took 4 bases from V and 5 from J; bases not matched to a gene: 5. CDR1 is MNHEY and CDR2 is SVGAGI in the germline V gene. This CDR3 region has 16 residues. Written as DNA, the CDR3 is TGTGCCAGCAGTTCGGGACTAGCGGGGGCCGGAGATACGCAGTATTTT. Translated, it gives CASSSGLAGAGDTQYF.

The gene calls are TRBV27 and TRBJ2-3, with 9 bases that match TRBD2. Germline V CDR1 and CDR2: MNHEY, SMNVEV (reference sequence). V trimming: 2 bases; J trimming: 3 bases; junction bases outside the gene matches: 9. CDR3 length: 17 amino acids. The CDR3 is CASSLLAGGPITDTQYF. The DNA for the CDR3 is TGTGCCAGCAGTTTACTCGCGGGAGGGCCCATAACAGATACGCAGTATTTT.

The J gene is TRBJ2-7, the V gene TRBV30; TRBD2 matches 7 bases. Losses at the gene ends were 1 base for V and 0 bases for J; bases not matched to a gene: 3. The CDR3 covers 14 residues. CDR1 GTSNPN and CDR2 SVGIG come from the germline V gene (reference sequence). The CDR3 reads CAWSAGGSSYEQYF. The CDR3 bases are TGTGCCTGGAGTGCGGGGGGTAGCTCCTACGAGCAGTACTTC.

This clonotype was detected ten times or more. The genes are TRBV5-1 and TRBJ2-2; possible D gene TRBD1, 5 bases. This CDR3 is 15 amino acids long. Between the trimmed V and J ends, which lost 0 bases and 3 bases, there was a span of 9 bases. Germline CDR1 reads SGHRS; CDR2 reads YFSETQ. The CDR3 DNA reads as TGCGCCAGCAGCTTGGGGGGCAGCGACACCGGGGAGCTGTTTTTT. Amino acids: CASSLGGSDTGELFF.

This clonotype turned up a few times. This sequence joins TRBV12-3 or TRBV12-4 and TRBJ2-1; 9 bases fit TRBD2. The end of the DNA aligns better with TRBJ2-5, so the J call may be wrong. The CDR3 covers 13 residues. In DNA form, the CDR3 reads TGTGCCAGCAGTTTCCTAGCGGGGGAGACCCAGTACTTC. It yields the protein CASSFLAGETQYF.

This clonotype was seen more than once but under ten times. The genes are TRBV12-3 or TRBV12-4 and TRBJ2-2, with TRBD2 matching 12 bases. V was clipped by 8 bases and J by 7 bases; unmatched bases: 2. There are 13 residues in the CDR3. The CDR3 spells CASRTSGIGELFF. CDR3 in DNA: TGTGCCAGCCGGACTAGCGGGATCGGGGAGCTGTTTTTT.

Only a few counts were recorded for this clonotype. The J gene is TRBJ2-7, the V gene TRBV7-6; TRBD1 agrees at 7 bases. The germline CDR1 and CDR2 sequences are SGHVS and FNYEAQ. V gave up 5 bases and J gave up 2 bases; unmatched junction bases: 6. This CDR3 is 14 amino acids long. CDR3 DNA: TGTGCCAGCAGCCCTGACAGGGTTCCCTACGAGCAGTACTTC. It translates to CASSPDRVPYEQYF.

There are a few counts of this clonotype. Germline and junction disagree at one end, which may indicate a read error. The chain uses TRBV4-2 and TRBJ2-1; D remains unclear. The CDR3 extends over 13 amino acids. Germline loops: CDR1 LGHNA, CDR2 YNFKEQ. As DNA, the CDR3 is TGTGCCAGTAGCCAAGATCCCATTTCTGAGCAGTTCTTC. Amino acids: CASSQDPISEQFF.

V usage is TRBV7-8 and J usage is TRBJ2-1; TRBD2 aligns across 10 bases. The J call may be wrong; the DNA end is better matched by TRBJ2-5. The CDR3 is 15 residues long. The V gene's germline CDR1 is SGHVS and CDR2 FQNEAQ. CDR3 DNA sequence: TGTGCCAGCAGCTCCCAAGCGGGGGGGCCGGAGACCCAGTACTTC. Encoded protein: CASSSQAGGPETQYF.

This clonotype was picked up a small number of times. The V gene is TRBV5-5, the J gene TRBJ2-2, with a weak D call TRBD2 (7 bases). The CDR3 has 16 residues. Germline V gene lookup returns CDR1 SGHKS and CDR2 YYEKEE (reference sequence). V was shortened by 1 base and J by 3 bases, with 13 bases between the two germline ends. The CDR3 sequence is CASSLWGGSDTGELFF. DNA for the CDR3: TGTGCCAGCAGCTTGTGGGGGGGCTCGGACACCGGGGAGCTGTTTTTT.

Only a few counts were recorded for this clonotype. The J gene is TRBJ1-4, the V gene TRBV20-1, with D uncertain. Between the trimmed V and J ends, which lost 3 bases and 8 bases, there was a span of 16 bases. The CDR3 length is 14 residues. Germline V gene sequence: CDR1 DFQATT, CDR2 SNEGSKA (reference sequence). The DNA of the CDR3 is TGCAGTGCTAGCGACGACGCACGCGTGGAAAAACTGTTTTTT. It translates to CSASDDARVEKLFF.

This chain connects TRBV27 to TRBJ2-1, with 7 bases lining up with TRBD2. Germline V gene sequence: CDR1 MNHEY, CDR2 SMNVEV (reference sequence). V trimming: 8 bases; J trimming: 1 base; junction bases outside the gene matches: 5. This CDR3 contains 14 residues. The CDR3 spells CASATGGSYNEQFF. The CDR3 bases are TGTGCCAGCGCTACCGGGGGGTCCTACAATGAGCAGTTCTTC.